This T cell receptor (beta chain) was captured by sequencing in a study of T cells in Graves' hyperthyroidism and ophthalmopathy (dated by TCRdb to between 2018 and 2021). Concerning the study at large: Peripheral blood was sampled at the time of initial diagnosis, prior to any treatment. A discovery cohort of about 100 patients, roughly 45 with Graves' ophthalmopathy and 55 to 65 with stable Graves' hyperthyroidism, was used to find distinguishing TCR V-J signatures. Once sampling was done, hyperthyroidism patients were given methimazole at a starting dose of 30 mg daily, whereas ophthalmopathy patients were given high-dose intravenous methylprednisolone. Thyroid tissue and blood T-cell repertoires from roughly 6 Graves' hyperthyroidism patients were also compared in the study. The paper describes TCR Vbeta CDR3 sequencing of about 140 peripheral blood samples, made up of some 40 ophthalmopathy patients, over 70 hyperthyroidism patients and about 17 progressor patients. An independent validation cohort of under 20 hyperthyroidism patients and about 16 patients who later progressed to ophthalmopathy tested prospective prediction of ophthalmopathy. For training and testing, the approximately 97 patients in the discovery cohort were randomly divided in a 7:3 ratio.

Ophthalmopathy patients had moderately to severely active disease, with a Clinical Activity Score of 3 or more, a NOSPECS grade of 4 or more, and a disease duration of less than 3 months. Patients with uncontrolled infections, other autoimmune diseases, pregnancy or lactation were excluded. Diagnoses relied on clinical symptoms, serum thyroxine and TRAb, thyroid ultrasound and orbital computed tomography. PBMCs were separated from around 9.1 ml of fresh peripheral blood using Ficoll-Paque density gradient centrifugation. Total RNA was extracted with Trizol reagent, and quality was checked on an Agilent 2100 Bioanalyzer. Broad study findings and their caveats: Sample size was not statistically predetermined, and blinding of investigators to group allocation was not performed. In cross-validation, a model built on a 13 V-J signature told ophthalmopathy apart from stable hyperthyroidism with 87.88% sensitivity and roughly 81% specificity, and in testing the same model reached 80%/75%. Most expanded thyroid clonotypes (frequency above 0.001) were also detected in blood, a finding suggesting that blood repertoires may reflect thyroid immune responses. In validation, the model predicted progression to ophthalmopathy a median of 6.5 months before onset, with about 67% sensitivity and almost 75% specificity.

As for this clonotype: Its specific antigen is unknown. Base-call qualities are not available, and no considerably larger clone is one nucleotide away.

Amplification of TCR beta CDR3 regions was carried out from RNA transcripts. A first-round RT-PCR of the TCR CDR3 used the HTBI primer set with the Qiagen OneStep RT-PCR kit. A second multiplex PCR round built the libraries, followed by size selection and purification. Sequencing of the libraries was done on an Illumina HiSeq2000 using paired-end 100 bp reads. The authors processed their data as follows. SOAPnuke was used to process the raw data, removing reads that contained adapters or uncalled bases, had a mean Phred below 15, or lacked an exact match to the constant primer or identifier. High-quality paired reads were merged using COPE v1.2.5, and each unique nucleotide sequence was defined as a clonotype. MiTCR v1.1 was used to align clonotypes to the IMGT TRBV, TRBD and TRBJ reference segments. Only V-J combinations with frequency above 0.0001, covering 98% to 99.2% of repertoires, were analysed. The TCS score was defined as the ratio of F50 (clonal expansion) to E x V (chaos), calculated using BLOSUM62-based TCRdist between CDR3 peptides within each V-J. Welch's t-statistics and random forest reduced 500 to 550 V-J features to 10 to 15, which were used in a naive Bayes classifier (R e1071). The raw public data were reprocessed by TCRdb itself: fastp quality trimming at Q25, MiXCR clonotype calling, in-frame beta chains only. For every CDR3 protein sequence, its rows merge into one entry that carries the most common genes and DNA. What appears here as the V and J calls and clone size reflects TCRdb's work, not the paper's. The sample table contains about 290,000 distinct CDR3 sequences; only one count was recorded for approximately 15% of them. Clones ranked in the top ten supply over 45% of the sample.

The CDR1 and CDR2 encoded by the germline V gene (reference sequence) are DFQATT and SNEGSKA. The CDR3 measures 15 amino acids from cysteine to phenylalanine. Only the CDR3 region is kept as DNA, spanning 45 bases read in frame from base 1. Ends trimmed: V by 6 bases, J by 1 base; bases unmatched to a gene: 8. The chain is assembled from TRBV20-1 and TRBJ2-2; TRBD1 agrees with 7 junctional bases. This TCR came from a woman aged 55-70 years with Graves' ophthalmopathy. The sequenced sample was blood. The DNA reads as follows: TGCAGTGCCCGGGACAGAAACTGGAACACCGGGGAGCTGTTTTTT. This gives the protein CSARDRNWNTGELFF.